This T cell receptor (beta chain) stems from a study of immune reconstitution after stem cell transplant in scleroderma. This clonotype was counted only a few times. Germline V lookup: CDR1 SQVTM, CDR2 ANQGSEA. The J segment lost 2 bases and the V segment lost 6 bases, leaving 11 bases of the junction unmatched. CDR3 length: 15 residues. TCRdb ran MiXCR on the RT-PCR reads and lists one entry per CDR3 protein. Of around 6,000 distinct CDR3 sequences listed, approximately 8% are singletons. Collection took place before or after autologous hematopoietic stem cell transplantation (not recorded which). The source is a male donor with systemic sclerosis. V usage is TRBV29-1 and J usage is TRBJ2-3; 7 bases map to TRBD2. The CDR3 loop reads CSVRGPGGPTDTQYF. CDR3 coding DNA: TGCAGCGTCCGAGGGCCGGGAGGCCCCACAGATACGCAGTATTTT.